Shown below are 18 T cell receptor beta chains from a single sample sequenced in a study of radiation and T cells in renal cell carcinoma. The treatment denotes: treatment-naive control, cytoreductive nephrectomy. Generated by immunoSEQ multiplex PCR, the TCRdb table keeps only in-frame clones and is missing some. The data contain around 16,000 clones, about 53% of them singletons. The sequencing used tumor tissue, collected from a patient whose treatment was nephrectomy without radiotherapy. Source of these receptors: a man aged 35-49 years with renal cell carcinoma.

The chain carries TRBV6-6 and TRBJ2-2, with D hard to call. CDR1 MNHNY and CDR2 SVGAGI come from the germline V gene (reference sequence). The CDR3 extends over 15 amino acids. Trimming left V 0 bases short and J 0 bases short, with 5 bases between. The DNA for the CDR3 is TGTGCCAGCAGTTACTCGAAGGCGAACACCGGGGAGCTGTTTTTT. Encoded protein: CASSYSKANTGELFF.

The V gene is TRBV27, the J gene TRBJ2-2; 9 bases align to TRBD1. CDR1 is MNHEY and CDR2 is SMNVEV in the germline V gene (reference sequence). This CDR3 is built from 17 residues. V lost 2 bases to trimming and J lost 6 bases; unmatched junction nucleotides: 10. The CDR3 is CASSLHLGQGSPGELFF. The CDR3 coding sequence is TGTGCCAGCAGTTTACACTTAGGACAGGGGAGTCCCGGGGAGCTGTTTTTT.

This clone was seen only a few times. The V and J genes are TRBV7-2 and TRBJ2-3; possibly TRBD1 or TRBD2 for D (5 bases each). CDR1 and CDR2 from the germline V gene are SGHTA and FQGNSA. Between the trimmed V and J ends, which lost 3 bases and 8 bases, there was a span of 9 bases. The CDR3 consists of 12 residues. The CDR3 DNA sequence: TGTGCCAGCAGCTTGGGGGACGTTACGCAGTATTTT. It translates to CASSLGDVTQYF.

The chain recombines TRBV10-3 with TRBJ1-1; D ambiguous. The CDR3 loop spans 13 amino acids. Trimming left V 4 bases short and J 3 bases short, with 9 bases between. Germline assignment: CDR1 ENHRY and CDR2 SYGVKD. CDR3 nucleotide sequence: TGTGCCATCAGTGGGGAACCCTACACTGAAGCTTTCTTT. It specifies CAISGEPYTEAFF.

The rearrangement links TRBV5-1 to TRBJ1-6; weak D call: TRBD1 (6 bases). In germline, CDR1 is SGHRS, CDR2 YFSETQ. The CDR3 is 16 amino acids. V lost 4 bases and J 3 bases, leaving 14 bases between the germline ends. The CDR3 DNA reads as TGCGCCAGCAGCGCCGCAGGGGATTTCTATAATTCACCCCTCCACTTT. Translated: CASSAAGDFYNSPLHF.

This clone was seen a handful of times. The CDR3 loop is CASSLGVGSPLHF. CDR3 bases: TGTGCCAGCAGTTTGGGGGTTGGATCACCCCTCCACTTT. V and J are TRBV6-4 and TRBJ1-6, with a tentative D call TRBD1 (5 bases). CDR3 length equals 13 residues. V was trimmed by 5 bases and J by 10 bases, leaving 12 bases between them. The germline gives CDR1 MRHNA, CDR2 SNTAGT.

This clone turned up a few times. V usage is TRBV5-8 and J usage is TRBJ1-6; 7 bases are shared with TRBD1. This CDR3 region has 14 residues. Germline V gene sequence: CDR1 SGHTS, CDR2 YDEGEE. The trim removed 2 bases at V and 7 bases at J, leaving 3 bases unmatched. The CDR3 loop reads CASSFRTGNSPLHF. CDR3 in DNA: TGTGCCAGCAGCTTTCGGACAGGCAATTCACCCCTCCACTTT. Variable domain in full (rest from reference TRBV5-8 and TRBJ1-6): EAGVTQSPTHLIKTRGQQATLRCSPISGHTSVYWYQQALGLGLQFLLWYDEGEERNRGNFPPRFSGRQFPNYSSELNVNALELEDSALYLCASSFRTGNSPLHFGNGTRLTVT.

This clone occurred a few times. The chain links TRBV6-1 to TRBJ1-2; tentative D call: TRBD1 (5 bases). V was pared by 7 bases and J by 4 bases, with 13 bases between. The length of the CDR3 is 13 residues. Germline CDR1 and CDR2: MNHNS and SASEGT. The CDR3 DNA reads TGTGCCAGCACCCCGGGCAGGGCCTATGGCTACACCTTC. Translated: CASTPGRAYGYTF.

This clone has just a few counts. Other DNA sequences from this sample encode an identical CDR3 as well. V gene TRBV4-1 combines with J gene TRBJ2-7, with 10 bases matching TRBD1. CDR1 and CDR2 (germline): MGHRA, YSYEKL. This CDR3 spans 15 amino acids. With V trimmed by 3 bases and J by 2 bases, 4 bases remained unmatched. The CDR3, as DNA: TGCGCCAGCAGCCAGTCCGGGACAGGGGCCTACGAGCAGTACTTC. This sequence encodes CASSQSGTGAYEQYF.

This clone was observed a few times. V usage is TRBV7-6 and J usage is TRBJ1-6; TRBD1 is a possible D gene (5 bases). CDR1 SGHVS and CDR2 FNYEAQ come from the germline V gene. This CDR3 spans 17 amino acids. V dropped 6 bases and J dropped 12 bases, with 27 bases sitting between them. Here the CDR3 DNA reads TGTGCCAGCAGACGGACGTCGGGGGAGGGGAAGATCGGACCCCTCCACTTT. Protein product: CASRRTSGEGKIGPLHF. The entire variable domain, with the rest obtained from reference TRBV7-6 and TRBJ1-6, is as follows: GAGVSQSPRYKVTKRGQDVALRCDPISGHVSLYWYRQALGQGPEFLTYFNYEAQQDKSGLPNDRFSAERPEGSISTLTIQRTEQRDSAMYRCASRRTSGEGKIGPLHFGNGTRLTVT.

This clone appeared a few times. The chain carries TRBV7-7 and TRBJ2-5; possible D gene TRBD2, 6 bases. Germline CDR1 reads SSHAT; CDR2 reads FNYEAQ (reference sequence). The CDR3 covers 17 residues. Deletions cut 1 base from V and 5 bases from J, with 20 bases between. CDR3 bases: TGTGCCAGCAGCTTAGGCGGAGGGGCAGCTTCGGGGGAGACCCAGTACTTC. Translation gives CASSLGGGAASGETQYF.

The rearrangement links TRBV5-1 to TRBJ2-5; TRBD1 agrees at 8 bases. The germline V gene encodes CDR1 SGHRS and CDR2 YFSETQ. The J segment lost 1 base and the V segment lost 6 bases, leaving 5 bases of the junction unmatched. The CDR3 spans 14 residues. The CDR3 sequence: CASKTGDFQETQYF. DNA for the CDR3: TGCGCCAGCAAGACAGGGGATTTCCAAGAGACCCAGTACTTC.

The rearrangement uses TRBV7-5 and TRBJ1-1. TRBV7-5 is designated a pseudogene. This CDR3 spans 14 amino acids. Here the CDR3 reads CASSSQALRTEAFF. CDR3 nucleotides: TGTGCCAGCAGCTCGCAAGCCTTAAGGACTGAAGCTTTCTTT.

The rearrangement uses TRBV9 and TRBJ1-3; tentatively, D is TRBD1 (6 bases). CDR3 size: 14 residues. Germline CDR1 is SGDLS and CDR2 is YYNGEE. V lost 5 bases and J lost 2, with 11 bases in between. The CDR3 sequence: CASRGGSTGNTIYF. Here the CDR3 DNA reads TGTGCCAGCAGGGGGGGCAGTACTGGAAACACCATATATTTT.

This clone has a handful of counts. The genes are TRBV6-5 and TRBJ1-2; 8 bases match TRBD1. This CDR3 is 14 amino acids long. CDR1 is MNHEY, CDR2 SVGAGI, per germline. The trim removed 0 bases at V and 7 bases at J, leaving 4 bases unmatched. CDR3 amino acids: CASSYSSRGPGYTF. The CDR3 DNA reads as TGTGCCAGCAGTTACTCGAGCAGGGGGCCTGGCTACACCTTC.

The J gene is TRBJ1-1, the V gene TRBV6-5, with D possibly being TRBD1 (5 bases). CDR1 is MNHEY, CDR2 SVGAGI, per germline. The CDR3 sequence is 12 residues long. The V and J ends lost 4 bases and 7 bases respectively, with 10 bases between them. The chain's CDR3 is CASSLGRGEAFF. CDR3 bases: TGTGCCAGCAGTTTGGGTAGGGGTGAAGCTTTCTTT.

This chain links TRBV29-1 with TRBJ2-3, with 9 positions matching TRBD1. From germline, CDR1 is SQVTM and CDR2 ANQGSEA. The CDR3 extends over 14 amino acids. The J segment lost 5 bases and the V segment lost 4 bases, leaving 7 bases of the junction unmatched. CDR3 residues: CSVGTGARGDTQYF. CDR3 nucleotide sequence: TGCAGCGTTGGGACAGGGGCGCGGGGAGATACGCAGTATTTT.

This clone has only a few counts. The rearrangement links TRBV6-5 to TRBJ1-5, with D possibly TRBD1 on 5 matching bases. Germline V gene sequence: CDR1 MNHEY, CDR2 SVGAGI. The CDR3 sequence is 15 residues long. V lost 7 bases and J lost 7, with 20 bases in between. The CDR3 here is CASTDKGQGNQPQHF. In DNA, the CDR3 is TGTGCCAGCACCGACAAGGGGCAGGGTAACCAGCCCCAGCATTTT.